This T cell receptor beta chain was sequenced during a study of blood T cell repertoires in COVID-19. The CDR3 contains 13 residues. V gave up 2 bases and J gave up 6 bases, with 5 bases separating them. Per the germline V gene, CDR1 is MGHDK and CDR2 is SYGVNS. TCRdb's copy holds only in-frame clones and misses some; the assay was immunoSEQ multiplex PCR. In the table there are around 70,000 clones, 89% of which are singletons. This clonotype was obtained from a man older than 75 with acute or convalescent COVID-19. The material sequenced was peripheral blood. The genes are TRBV25-1 and TRBJ1-6; the D gene is possibly TRBD1 (5 bases). The CDR3 region has the DNA TGTGCCAGCAGTGAACAGGGTAATTCACCCCTCCACTTT. Its protein product is CASSEQGNSPLHF.